This T cell receptor (beta chain) is from a study of T cells expressing NK-cell markers. Reanalyzing the 5' RACE reads, TCRdb keeps one entry per CDR3 protein, without DNA. The ten most abundant clones cover 50% to 75% of a sample with about 15,000 distinct CDR3 sequences. The CDR3 totals 13 residues. Germline V gene sequence: CDR1 SGHAT, CDR2 FQDESV (reference sequence). Input material: blood T cells: a sorted CD56 or NKG2C T cell subset, CD4+ or CD8+ T cells, or bulk PBMC T cells (not recorded which). The chain employs TRBV11-1 and TRBJ2-1; TCRdb's assignment of TRBD1 cannot be checked, as there is no DNA. This sequence was found in a man aged 18-75 years in good health. CDR3 region: CASSRTGNGEQFF. The whole variable domain, filled in from reference TRBV11-1 and TRBJ2-1, reads EAEVAQSPRYKITEKSQAVAFWCDPISGHATLYWYRQILGQGPELLVQFQDESVVDDSQLPKDRFSAERLKGVDSTLKIQPAELGDSAMYLCASSRTGNGEQFFGPGTRLTVL.